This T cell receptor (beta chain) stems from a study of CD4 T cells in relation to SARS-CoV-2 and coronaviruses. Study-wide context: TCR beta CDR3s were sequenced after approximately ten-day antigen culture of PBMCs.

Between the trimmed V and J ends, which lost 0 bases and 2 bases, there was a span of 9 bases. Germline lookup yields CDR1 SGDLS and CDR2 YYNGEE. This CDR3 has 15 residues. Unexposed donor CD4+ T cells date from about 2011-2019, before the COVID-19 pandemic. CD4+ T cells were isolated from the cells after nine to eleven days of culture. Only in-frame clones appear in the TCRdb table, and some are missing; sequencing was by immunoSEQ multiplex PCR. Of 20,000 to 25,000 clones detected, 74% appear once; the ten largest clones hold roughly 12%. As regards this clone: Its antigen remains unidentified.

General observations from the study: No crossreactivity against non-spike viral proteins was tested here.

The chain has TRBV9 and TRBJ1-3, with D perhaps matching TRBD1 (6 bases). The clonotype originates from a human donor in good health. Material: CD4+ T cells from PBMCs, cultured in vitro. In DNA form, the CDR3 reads TGTGCCAGCAGCGTAGTGGCAGGGGCTGGAAACACCATATATTTT. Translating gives CASSVVAGAGNTIYF. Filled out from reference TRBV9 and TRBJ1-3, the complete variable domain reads DSGVTQTPKHLITATGQRVTLRCSPRSGDLSVYWYQQSLDQGLQFLIQYYNGEERAKGNILERFSAQQFPDLHSELNLSSLELGDSALYFCASSVVAGAGNTIYFGEGSWLTVV.